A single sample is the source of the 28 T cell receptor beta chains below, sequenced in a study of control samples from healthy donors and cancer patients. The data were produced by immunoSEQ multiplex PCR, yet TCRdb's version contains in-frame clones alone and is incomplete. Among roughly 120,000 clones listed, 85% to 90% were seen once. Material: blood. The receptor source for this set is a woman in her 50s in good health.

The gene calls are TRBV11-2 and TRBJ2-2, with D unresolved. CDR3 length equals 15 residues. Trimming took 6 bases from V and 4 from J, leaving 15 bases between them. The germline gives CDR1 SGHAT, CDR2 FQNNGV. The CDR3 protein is CASRSDWRGTGELFF. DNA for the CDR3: TGTGCCAGCAGATCCGACTGGCGCGGCACCGGGGAGCTGTTTTTT.

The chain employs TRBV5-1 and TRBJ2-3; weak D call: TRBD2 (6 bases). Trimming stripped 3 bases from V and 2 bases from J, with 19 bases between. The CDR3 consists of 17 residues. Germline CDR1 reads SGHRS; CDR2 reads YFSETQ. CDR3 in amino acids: CASSSGAGQRVTDTQYF. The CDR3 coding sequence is TGCGCCAGCAGCTCCGGGGCCGGCCAGCGGGTCACAGATACGCAGTATTTT.

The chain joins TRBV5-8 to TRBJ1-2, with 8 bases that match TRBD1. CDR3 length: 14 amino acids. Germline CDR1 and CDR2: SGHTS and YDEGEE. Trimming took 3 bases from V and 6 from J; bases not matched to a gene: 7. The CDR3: CASSSSQGADGYTF. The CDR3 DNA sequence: TGTGCCAGCAGCTCAAGTCAGGGGGCTGATGGCTACACCTTC.

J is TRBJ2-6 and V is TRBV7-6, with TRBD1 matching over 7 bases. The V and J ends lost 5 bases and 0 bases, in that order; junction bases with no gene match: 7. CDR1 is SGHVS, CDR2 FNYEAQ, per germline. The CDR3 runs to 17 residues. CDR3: CASSPETGNSGANVLTF. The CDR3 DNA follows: TGTGCCAGCAGCCCCGAGACAGGGAACTCTGGGGCCAACGTCCTGACTTTC.

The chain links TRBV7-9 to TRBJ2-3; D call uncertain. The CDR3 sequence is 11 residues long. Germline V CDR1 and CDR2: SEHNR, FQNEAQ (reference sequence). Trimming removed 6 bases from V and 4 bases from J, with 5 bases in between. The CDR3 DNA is TGTGCCAGCAGGAAAGCAGATACGCAGTATTTT. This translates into CASRKADTQYF.

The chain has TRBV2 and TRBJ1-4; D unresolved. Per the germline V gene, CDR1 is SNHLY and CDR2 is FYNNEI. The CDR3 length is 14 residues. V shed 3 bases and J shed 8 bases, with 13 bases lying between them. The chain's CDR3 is CASSDPRGNEKLFF. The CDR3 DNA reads TGTGCCAGCAGTGATCCCCGAGGTAACGAAAAACTGTTTTTT.

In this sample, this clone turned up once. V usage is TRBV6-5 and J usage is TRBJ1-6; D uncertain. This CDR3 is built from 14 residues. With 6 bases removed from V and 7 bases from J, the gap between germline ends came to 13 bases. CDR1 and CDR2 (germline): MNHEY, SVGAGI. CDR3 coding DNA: TGTGCCAGCAGCCGCTCACATGGAAATTCACCCCTCCACTTT. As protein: CASSRSHGNSPLHF.

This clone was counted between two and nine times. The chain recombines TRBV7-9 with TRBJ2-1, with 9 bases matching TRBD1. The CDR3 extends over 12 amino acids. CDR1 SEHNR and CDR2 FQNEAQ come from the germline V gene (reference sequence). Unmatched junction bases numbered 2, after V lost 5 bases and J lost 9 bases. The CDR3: CASSADRGEQFF. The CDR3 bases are TGTGCCAGCAGCGCGGACAGGGGTGAGCAGTTCTTC.

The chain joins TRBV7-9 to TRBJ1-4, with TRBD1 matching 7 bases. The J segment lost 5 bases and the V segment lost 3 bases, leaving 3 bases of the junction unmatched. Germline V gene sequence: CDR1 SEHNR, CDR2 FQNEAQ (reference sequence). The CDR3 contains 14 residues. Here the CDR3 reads CASSFGTANEKLFF. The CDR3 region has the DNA TGTGCCAGCAGCTTCGGGACAGCAAATGAAAAACTGTTTTTT.

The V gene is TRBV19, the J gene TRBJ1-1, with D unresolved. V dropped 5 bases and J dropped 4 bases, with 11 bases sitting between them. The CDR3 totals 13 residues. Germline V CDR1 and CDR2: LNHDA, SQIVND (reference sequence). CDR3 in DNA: TGTGCCAGTAGTGGCTTTTGGGGCACTGAAGCTTTCTTT. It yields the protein CASSGFWGTEAFF.

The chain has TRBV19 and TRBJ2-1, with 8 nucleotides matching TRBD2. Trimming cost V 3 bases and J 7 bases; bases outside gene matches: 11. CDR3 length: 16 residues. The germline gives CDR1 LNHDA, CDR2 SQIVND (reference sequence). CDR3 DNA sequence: TGTGCCAGTAGTATGAAGGTGAACGGGAGGGCTAATGAGCAGTTCTTC. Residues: CASSMKVNGRANEQFF. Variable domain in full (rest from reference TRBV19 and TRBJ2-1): DGGITQSPKYLFRKEGQNVTLSCEQNLNHDAMYWYRQDPGQGLRLIYYSQIVNDFQKGDIAEGYSVSREKKESFPLTVTSAQKNPTAFYLCASSMKVNGRANEQFFGPGTRLTVL.

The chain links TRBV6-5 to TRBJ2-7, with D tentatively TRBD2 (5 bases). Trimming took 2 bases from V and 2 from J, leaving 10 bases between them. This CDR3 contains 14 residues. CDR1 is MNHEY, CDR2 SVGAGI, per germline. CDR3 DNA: TGTGCCAGCAGTTACCGGGGTGGGGCCTACGAGCAGTACTTC. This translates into CASSYRGGAYEQYF.

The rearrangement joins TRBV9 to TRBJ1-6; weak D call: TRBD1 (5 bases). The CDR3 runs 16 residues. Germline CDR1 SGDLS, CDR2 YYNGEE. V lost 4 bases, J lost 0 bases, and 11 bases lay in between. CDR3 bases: TGTGCCAGCAGCACCCGACAGAGCTCCTATAATTCACCCCTCCACTTT. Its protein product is CASSTRQSSYNSPLHF.

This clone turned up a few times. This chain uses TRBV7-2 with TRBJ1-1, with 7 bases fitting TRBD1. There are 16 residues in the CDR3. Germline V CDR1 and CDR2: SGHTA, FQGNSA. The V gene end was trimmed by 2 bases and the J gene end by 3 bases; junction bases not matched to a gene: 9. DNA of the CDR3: TGTGCCAGCAGCTTAAGGTCCCGACAGGGAGACACTGAAGCTTTCTTT. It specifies CASSLRSRQGDTEAFF.

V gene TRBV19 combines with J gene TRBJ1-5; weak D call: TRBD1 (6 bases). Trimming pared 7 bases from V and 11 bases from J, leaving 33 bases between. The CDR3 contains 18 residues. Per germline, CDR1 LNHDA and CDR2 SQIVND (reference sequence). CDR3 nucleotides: TGTGCCAGTATCGGGCCCTCGGGGACATCAGTAGAACGATCAGCCCAGCATTTT. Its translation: CASIGPSGTSVERSAQHF. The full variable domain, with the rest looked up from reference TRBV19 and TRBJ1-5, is DGGITQSPKYLFRKEGQNVTLSCEQNLNHDAMYWYRQDPGQGLRLIYYSQIVNDFQKGDIAEGYSVSREKKESFPLTVTSAQKNPTAFYLCASIGPSGTSVERSAQHFGDGTRLSIL.

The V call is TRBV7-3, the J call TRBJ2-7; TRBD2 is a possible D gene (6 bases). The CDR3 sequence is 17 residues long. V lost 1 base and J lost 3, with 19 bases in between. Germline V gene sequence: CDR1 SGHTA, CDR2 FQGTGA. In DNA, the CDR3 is TGTGCCAGCAGCTTAATCGAATTGGCTAGCGCCCTCTACGAGCAGTACGTC. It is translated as CASSLIELASALYEQYV.

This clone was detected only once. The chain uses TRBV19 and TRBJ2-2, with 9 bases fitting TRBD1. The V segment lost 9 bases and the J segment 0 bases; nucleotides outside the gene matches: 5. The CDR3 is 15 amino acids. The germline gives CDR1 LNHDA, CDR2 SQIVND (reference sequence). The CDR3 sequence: CASTDRGPNTGELFF. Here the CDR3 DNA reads TGTGCCAGCACGGACAGGGGCCCGAACACCGGGGAGCTGTTTTTT. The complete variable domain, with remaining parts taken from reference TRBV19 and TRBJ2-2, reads DGGITQSPKYLFRKEGQNVTLSCEQNLNHDAMYWYRQDPGQGLRLIYYSQIVNDFQKGDIAEGYSVSREKKESFPLTVTSAQKNPTAFYLCASTDRGPNTGELFFGEGSRLTVL.

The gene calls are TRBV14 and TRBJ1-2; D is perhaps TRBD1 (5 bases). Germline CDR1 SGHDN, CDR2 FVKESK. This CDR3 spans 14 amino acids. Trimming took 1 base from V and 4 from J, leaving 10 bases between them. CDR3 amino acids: CASSQGKGTYGYTF. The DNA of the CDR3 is TGTGCCAGCAGCCAAGGAAAGGGGACCTATGGCTACACCTTC.

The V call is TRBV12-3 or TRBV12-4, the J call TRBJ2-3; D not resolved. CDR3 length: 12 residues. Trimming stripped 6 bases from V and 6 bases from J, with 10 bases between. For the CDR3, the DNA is TGTGCCAGCAGCCAAGTCGGGGATACGCAGTATTTT. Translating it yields CASSQVGDTQYF.

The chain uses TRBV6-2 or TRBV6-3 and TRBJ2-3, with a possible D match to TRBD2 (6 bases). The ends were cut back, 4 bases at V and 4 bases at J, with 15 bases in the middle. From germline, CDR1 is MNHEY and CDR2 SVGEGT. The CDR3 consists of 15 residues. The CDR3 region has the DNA TGTGCCAGCAGTTCTCCAGCGGGCAGGGCAGATACGCAGTATTTT. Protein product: CASSSPAGRADTQYF.

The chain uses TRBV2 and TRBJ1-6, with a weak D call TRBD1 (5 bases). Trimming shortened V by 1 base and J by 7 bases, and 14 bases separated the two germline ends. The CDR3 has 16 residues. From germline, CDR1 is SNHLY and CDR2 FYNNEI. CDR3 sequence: CASSEGQPKGNSPLHF. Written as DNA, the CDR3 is TGTGCCAGCAGTGAAGGACAGCCGAAGGGGAATTCACCCCTCCACTTT.

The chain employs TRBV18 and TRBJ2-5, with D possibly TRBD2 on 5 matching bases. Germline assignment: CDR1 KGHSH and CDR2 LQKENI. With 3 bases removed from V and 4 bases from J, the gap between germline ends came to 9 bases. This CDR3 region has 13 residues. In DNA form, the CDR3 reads TGTGCCAGCTCACCTTCTCGGGGAGAGACCCAGTACTTC. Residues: CASSPSRGETQYF.

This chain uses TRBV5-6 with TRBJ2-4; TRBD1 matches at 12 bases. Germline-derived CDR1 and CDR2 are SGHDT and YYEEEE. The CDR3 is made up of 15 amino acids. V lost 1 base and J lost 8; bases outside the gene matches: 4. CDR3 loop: CASSLMGQGAYIQYF. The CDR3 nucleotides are TGTGCCAGCAGCTTGATGGGACAGGGGGCCTACATTCAGTACTTC.

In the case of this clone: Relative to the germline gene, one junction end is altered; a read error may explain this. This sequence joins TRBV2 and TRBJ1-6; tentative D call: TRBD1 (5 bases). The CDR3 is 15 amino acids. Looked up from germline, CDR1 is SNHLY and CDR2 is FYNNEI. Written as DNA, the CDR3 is TGTGCCAGCACTGAAGACAGCTCCTATAATTCACCCCTCCACTTT. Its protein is CASTEDSSYNSPLHF.

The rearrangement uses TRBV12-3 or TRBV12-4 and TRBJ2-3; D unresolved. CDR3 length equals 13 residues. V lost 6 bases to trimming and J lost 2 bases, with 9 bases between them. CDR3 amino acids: CASRSRTTDTQYF. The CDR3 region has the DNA TGTGCCAGCAGGTCCCGTACCACAGATACGCAGTATTTT.

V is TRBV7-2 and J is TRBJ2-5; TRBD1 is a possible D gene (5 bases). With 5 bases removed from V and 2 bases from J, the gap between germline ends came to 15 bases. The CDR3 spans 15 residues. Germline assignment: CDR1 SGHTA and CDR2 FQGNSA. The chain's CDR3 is CASSNSGLDQETQYF. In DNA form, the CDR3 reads TGTGCCAGCAGCAATTCAGGGCTAGATCAAGAGACCCAGTACTTC.

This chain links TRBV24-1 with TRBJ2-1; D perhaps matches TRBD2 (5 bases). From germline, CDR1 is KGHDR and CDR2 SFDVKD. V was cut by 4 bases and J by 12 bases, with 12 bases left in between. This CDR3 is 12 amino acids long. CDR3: CATSDRSGVQFF. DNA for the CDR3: TGTGCCACCAGTGACCGTTCCGGGGTGCAGTTCTTC.

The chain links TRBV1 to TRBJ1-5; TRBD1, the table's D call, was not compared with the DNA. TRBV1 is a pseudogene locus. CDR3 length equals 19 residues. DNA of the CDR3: TGCACCAGCAGCCAAGATCAATCCAGGGGCGCATATAGCAATCAGCCCCAGCATTTT. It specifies CTSSQDQSRGAYSNQPQHF.